Below are 32 T cell receptor beta chains sequenced from a single sample in a study of blood T cell repertoires in COVID-19. Sequenced by immunoSEQ multiplex PCR; TCRdb stores in-frame clones only, minus some. The table lists roughly 500,000 clones, 85% to 90% of them singletons. What was sequenced was PBMCs or T cells enriched from blood (not recorded which). These TCRs come from a woman in her thirties or forties who had recovered from COVID-19.

This clone has more than one count but fewer than ten. The CDR3 DNA sequence: TGTGCCAGCAGCCCAGAACTAGCGGGATCTTACAATGAGCAGTTCTTC. Residues: CASSPELAGSYNEQFF. The J gene is TRBJ2-1, the V gene TRBV4-2, with 10 bases fitting TRBD2. The CDR3 length is 16 residues. CDR1 is LGHNA, CDR2 YNFKEQ, per germline. J was trimmed by 4 bases and V by 4 bases; bases with no gene match: 7.

The chain employs TRBV7-2 and TRBJ1-1, with 7 bases aligning to TRBD1. J lost 7 bases, V lost 5 bases, and 13 bases had no gene match. Germline assignment: CDR1 SGHTA and CDR2 FQGNSA. The CDR3 loop spans 15 amino acids. In DNA form, the CDR3 reads TGTGCCAGCAGCCCGCTCGGACAGGCGCAACGTGAAGCTTTCTTT. It codes for CASSPLGQAQREAFF. The full variable domain, its missing parts supplied by reference TRBV7-2 and TRBJ1-1, is GAGVSQSPSNKVTEKGKDVELRCDPISGHTALYWYRQSLGQGLEFLIYFQGNSAPDKSGLPSDRFSAERTGGSVSTLTIQRTQQEDSAVYLCASSPLGQAQREAFFGQGTRLTVV.

This sequence joins TRBV19 and TRBJ1-2; perhaps TRBD1 as D (6 bases). V dropped 5 bases and J dropped 0 bases, with 16 bases sitting between them. The CDR3 extends over 16 amino acids. Looked up from germline, CDR1 is LNHDA and CDR2 is SQIVND (reference sequence). The CDR3 region has the DNA TGTGCCAGTAGTTCCCCCCAGCGACAGGCTAACTATGGCTACACCTTC. This gives the protein CASSSPQRQANYGYTF.

The J gene is TRBJ1-5, the V gene TRBV19; the match to TRBD1 covers 8 bases. The germline V gene has CDR1 LNHDA and CDR2 SQIVND (reference sequence). Germline trimming cut 3 bases from V and 4 bases from J; bases unmatched to any gene: 5. The CDR3 length is 15 residues. CDR3 coding DNA: TGTGCCAGTAGTATCTACGGACAGGGTAATCAGCCCCAGCATTTT. Protein product: CASSIYGQGNQPQHF.

Only a few counts were recorded for this clone. The V and J genes are TRBV11-2 and TRBJ1-6; no clear D gene. V was cut by 5 bases and J by 12 bases, with 11 bases left in between. The CDR3 length is 12 residues. Germline CDR1 SGHAT, CDR2 FQNNGV. Written as DNA, the CDR3 is TGTGCCAGCAGCCCTCCTGGTAGACCCCTCCACTTT. Amino acid sequence: CASSPPGRPLHF.

The V gene is TRBV28, the J gene TRBJ1-5, with D perhaps TRBD1 (5 bases). The CDR3 sequence is 18 residues long. Trimming took off 6 bases at V and 2 bases at J, with 23 bases between the two ends. Per the germline V gene, CDR1 is MDHEN and CDR2 is SYDVKM. CDR3 region: CASSPSFRGGRGNQPQHF. Written as DNA, the CDR3 is TGTGCCAGCAGCCCATCCTTCCGGGGGGGTAGGGGCAATCAGCCCCAGCATTTT.

This chain connects TRBV19 to TRBJ1-5, with D perhaps TRBD1 (6 bases). Trimming stripped 6 bases from V and 6 bases from J, with 18 bases between. The CDR3 length is 15 residues. Looked up from germline, CDR1 is LNHDA and CDR2 is SQIVND (reference sequence). CDR3 sequence: CASSISQGGGQPQHF. The CDR3 bases are TGTGCCAGTAGCATATCACAGGGCGGCGGTCAGCCCCAGCATTTT.

CDR3 in amino acids: CATSDPSSGWGTDTQYF. CDR3 DNA: TGTGCCACCAGTGATCCATCTAGCGGGTGGGGAACAGATACGCAGTATTTT. The V gene is TRBV24-1, the J gene TRBJ2-3; 8 positions agree with TRBD2. V lost 3 bases and J lost 3; bases outside the gene matches: 10. Germline values: CDR1 KGHDR, CDR2 SFDVKD. The CDR3 is 17 residues long.

V gene TRBV11-3 combines with J gene TRBJ1-6, with 7 bases matching TRBD1. The length of the CDR3 is 12 residues. Germline CDR1 and CDR2: SGHNT and YENEEA. V lost 6 bases to trimming and J lost 7 bases; unmatched junction nucleotides: 0. This CDR3 reads CASRQGNSPLHF. CDR3 DNA: TGTGCCAGCAGACAGGGGAATTCACCCCTCCACTTT.

This chain connects TRBV25-1 to TRBJ1-2, with a tentative D call TRBD1 (5 bases). From germline, CDR1 is MGHDK and CDR2 SYGVNS. The V and J ends lost 3 bases and 2 bases respectively, with 10 bases between them. The CDR3 runs to 14 residues. CDR3 amino acids: CASSDYRGNYGYTF. CDR3 sequence (DNA): TGTGCCAGCAGTGACTATCGGGGGAACTATGGCTACACCTTC.

The chain carries TRBV24-1 and TRBJ2-3, with D tentatively TRBD1 (6 bases). The CDR3 contains 15 residues. CDR1 is KGHDR, CDR2 SFDVKD, per germline. V shed 4 bases and J shed 0 bases, with 10 bases lying between them. Here the CDR3 reads CATSDRGHSTDTQYF. The CDR3 DNA follows: TGTGCCACCAGTGACCGGGGACATAGCACAGATACGCAGTATTTT.

This clone has a single count. This sequence joins TRBV7-9 and TRBJ2-2, with D unresolved. The length of the CDR3 is 13 residues. The germline gives CDR1 SEHNR, CDR2 FQNEAQ (reference sequence). V lost 6 bases to trimming and J lost 4 bases, with 9 bases between them. CDR3 in DNA: TGTGCCAGCAGGCCGTGGAGCACCGGGGAGCTGTTTTTT. It encodes CASRPWSTGELFF.

The J gene is TRBJ2-7, the V gene TRBV9; 7 positions match TRBD1. CDR1 SGDLS and CDR2 YYNGEE come from the germline V gene. J gave up 0 bases and V 6 bases, and 6 bases lay outside the gene matches. This CDR3 comprises 14 residues. The CDR3 DNA follows: TGTGCCAGCAACTGGGGACAGTCCTCCTACGAGCAGTACTTC. Its protein is CASNWGQSSYEQYF.

The gene calls are TRBV10-1 and TRBJ2-7; 11 bases fit TRBD2. After removal of 8 bases from V and 1 base from J, the junction contained 7 bases not matched to a gene. CDR1 and CDR2 (germline): WNHNN, SYGVQD (reference sequence). This CDR3 region has 15 residues. The CDR3 protein is CASLGLAGISYEQYF. CDR3 DNA: TGCGCCAGCCTTGGACTAGCGGGCATTTCCTACGAGCAGTACTTC.

The CDR3 region has the DNA TGTGCCTGGAGTCCTAGCGGGCCTACCACAGATACGCAGTATTTT. It is translated as CAWSPSGPTTDTQYF. The chain uses TRBV30 and TRBJ2-3, with 8 bases aligning to TRBD2. The germline V gene encodes CDR1 GTSNPN and CDR2 SVGIG (reference sequence). V lost 2 bases to trimming and J lost 2 bases; unmatched junction nucleotides: 6. The CDR3 is 15 amino acids. Full variable domain (rest looked up from reference TRBV30 and TRBJ2-3): SQTIHQWPATLVQPVGSPLSLECTVEGTSNPNLYWYRQAAGRGLQLLFYSVGIGQISSEVPQNLSASRPQDRQFILSSKKLLLSDSGFYLCAWSPSGPTTDTQYFGPGTRLTVL.

This sequence joins TRBV27 and TRBJ1-2; tentatively, D is TRBD1 (6 bases). The V end lost 6 bases, the J end lost 5 bases, and 16 bases lay between the germline ends. Germline values: CDR1 MNHEY, CDR2 SMNVEV (reference sequence). The CDR3 totals 14 residues. The DNA for the CDR3 is TGTGCCAGCAGCCCAACAACAGGGTTTTATGGCTACACCTTC. This gives the protein CASSPTTGFYGYTF.

The gene calls are TRBV9 and TRBJ1-2; no definite D call. CDR3 length: 13 amino acids. V was pared by 0 bases and J by 3 bases, with 6 bases between. Germline CDR1 and CDR2: SGDLS and YYNGEE. The CDR3 DNA follows: TGTGCCAGCAGCGTAGTGACTGACTATGGCTACACCTTC. This gives the protein CASSVVTDYGYTF.

This CDR3 is CAISATSASYEQYF. CDR3 DNA sequence: TGTGCCATCAGTGCGACTAGCGCTTCCTACGAGCAGTACTTC. The chain couples TRBV10-3 to TRBJ2-7; 8 bases agree with TRBD2. This CDR3 has 14 residues. V was pared by 4 bases and J by 1 base, with 3 bases of the junction left unmatched. Germline values: CDR1 ENHRY, CDR2 SYGVKD.

The table lists this clone with a count of one. The V call is TRBV6-5, the J call TRBJ1-6; 10 nucleotides line up with TRBD1. The ends lost 4 bases at V and 8 bases at J; junction bases unmatched: 5. Germline lookup yields CDR1 MNHEY and CDR2 SVGAGI. The length of the CDR3 is 15 residues. DNA for the CDR3: TGTGCCAGCAGTTGGAGACAGGGGGCTGATTCACCCCTCCACTTT. Its translation: CASSWRQGADSPLHF.

For the CDR3, the DNA is TGTGCCAGCAGCTTTCCCCAGCGGGCCGAGCAGTACTTC. This gives the protein CASSFPQRAEQYF. The chain combines TRBV7-2 with TRBJ2-7; perhaps TRBD2 as D (6 bases). Germline loops: CDR1 SGHTA, CDR2 FQGNSA. V dropped 3 bases and J dropped 6 bases, with 12 bases sitting between them. This CDR3 spans 13 amino acids.

The V call is TRBV2, the J call TRBJ1-6, with D maybe TRBD1 (5 bases). Germline loops: CDR1 SNHLY, CDR2 FYNNEI. The ends were cut back, 2 bases at V and 10 bases at J, with 21 bases in the middle. This CDR3 spans 17 amino acids. In nucleotides, the CDR3 is TGTGCCAGCAGTGAACTCTATGGGGCCCGGCGGGAATCACCCCTCCACTTT. It yields the protein CASSELYGARRESPLHF.

The chain joins TRBV6-6 to TRBJ1-6; perhaps TRBD1 as D (6 bases). The germline V gene has CDR1 MNHNY and CDR2 SVGAGI (reference sequence). The CDR3 is 16 residues long. V gave up 2 bases and J gave up 2 bases, with 10 bases separating them. In nucleotides, the CDR3 is TGTGCCAGCAGTTACGGGGGGGGCGCCTATAATTCACCCCTCCACTTT. Translated: CASSYGGGAYNSPLHF.

The chain links TRBV11-2 to TRBJ1-3; the D is unclear. The CDR3 has 14 amino acids. Germline CDR1 SGHAT, CDR2 FQNNGV. With 3 bases removed from V and 0 bases from J, the gap between germline ends came to 6 bases. CDR3 sequence (DNA): TGTGCCAGCAGCTTGTCTAGCTCTGGAAACACCATATATTTT. Amino acid sequence: CASSLSSSGNTIYF.

This chain connects TRBV4-3 to TRBJ2-3, with TRBD2 identical over 7 bases. The V segment lost 4 bases and the J segment 5 bases; nucleotides outside the gene matches: 6. CDR1 LGHNA and CDR2 YSLEER come from the germline V gene. This CDR3 is 14 amino acids long. This CDR3 reads CASSPGGGKDTQYF. Here the CDR3 DNA reads TGCGCCAGCAGCCCGGGGGGAGGTAAAGATACGCAGTATTTT.

The gene calls are TRBV4-3 and TRBJ2-3, with 13 nucleotides matching TRBD2. CDR1 is LGHNA, CDR2 YSLEER, per germline. The CDR3 is 18 residues long. V shed 1 base, J shed 0 bases, and the junction held 4 bases outside the gene matches. The CDR3 region has the DNA TGCGCCAGCAGCCAAGGACTAGCGGGAGGTGGAAGCACAGATACGCAGTATTTT. It codes for CASSQGLAGGGSTDTQYF.

The chain uses TRBV4-2 and TRBJ2-7; perhaps TRBD1 as D (6 bases). Trimming pared 0 bases from V and 3 bases from J, leaving 15 bases between. Germline V lookup: CDR1 LGHNA, CDR2 YNFKEQ. This CDR3 region has 16 residues. The CDR3 DNA is TGTGCCAGCAGCCAAGATCTTGACAGGTCCGACTACGAGCAGTACTTC. The encoded protein is CASSQDLDRSDYEQYF.

The J gene is TRBJ1-1, the V gene TRBV9; D ambiguous. Trimming pared 2 bases from V and 7 bases from J, leaving 12 bases between. There are 13 residues in the CDR3. Germline V gives CDR1 SGDLS, CDR2 YYNGEE. CDR3 DNA sequence: TGTGCCAGCAGCGTTGGGAGTAAGGGTGAAGCTTTCTTT. Translated, it gives CASSVGSKGEAFF.

The chain has TRBV5-6 and TRBJ1-1; D remains unclear. V was shortened by 4 bases and J by 1 base, with 5 bases between the two germline ends. Germline V gene sequence: CDR1 SGHDT, CDR2 YYEEEE. This CDR3 has 12 amino acids. CDR3 amino acids: CASSLRNTEAFF. The CDR3 DNA follows: TGTGCCAGCAGCCTACGGAACACTGAAGCTTTCTTT. The full variable domain, completed using reference TRBV5-6 and TRBJ1-1, is DAGVTQSPTHLIKTRGQQVTLRCSPKSGHDTVSWYQQALGQGPQFIFQYYEEEERQRGNFPDRFSGHQFPNYSSELNVNALLLGDSALYLCASSLRNTEAFFGQGTRLTVV.

J is TRBJ2-7 and V is TRBV7-9; 9 bases map to TRBD1. CDR3 length: 17 amino acids. J lost 4 bases, V lost 7 bases, and 17 bases had no gene match. CDR1 and CDR2 (germline): SEHNR, FQNEAQ (reference sequence). Here the CDR3 reads CASTSAVRDRDGYEQYF. In nucleotides, the CDR3 is TGTGCCAGCACCTCTGCCGTCCGGGACAGGGATGGGTACGAGCAGTACTTC.

The chain carries TRBV6-5 and TRBJ2-7, with a tentative D call TRBD1 (7 bases). The length of the CDR3 is 15 residues. Germline V lookup: CDR1 MNHEY, CDR2 SVGAGI. Trimming took off 6 bases at V and 1 base at J, with 16 bases between the two ends. CDR3 sequence: CASRKGQGGSYEQYF. CDR3 sequence (DNA): TGTGCCAGCAGAAAGGGGCAGGGGGGTTCCTACGAGCAGTACTTC.

This chain links TRBV4-2 with TRBJ1-1, with TRBD1 matching 8 bases. The CDR3 length is 15 residues. The V and J ends lost 4 bases and 1 base, in that order; junction bases with no gene match: 5. Germline V CDR1 and CDR2: LGHNA, YNFKEQ. The DNA of the CDR3 is TGTGCCAGCAGCCGCCGACAGGGGAGGAACACTGAAGCTTTCTTT. It is translated as CASSRRQGRNTEAFF.

The CDR3: CASSLDRGYEQYF. CDR3 in DNA: TGTGCCAGCAGCTTAGACAGGGGCTACGAGCAGTACTTC. The chain joins TRBV13 to TRBJ2-7, with TRBD1 matching 7 bases. The CDR3 runs 13 residues. Trimming took 1 base from V and 3 from J; bases not matched to a gene: 0. Germline lookup yields CDR1 PRHDT and CDR2 FYEKMQ (reference sequence).